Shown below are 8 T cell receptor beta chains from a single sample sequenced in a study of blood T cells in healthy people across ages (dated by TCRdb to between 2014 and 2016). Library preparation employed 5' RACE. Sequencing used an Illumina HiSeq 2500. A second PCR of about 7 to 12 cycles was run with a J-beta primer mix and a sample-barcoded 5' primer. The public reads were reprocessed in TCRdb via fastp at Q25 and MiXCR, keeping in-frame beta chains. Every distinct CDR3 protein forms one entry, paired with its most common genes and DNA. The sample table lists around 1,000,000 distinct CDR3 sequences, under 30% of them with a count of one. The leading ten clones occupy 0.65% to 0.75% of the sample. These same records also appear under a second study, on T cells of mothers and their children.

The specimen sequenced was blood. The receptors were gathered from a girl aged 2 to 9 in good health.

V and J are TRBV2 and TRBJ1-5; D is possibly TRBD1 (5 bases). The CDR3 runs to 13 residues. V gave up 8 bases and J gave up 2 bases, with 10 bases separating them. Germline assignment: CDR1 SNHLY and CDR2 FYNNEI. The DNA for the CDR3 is TGTGCCAGCTCAGGGTTGGGCAATCAGCCCCAGCATTTT. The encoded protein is CASSGLGNQPQHF.

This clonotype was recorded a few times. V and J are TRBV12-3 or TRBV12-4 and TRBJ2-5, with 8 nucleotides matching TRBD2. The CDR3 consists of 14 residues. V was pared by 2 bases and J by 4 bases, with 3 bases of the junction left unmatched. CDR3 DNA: TGTGCCAGCAGTTTACGCGGGGGGTCAGAGACCCAGTACTTC. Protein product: CASSLRGGSETQYF.

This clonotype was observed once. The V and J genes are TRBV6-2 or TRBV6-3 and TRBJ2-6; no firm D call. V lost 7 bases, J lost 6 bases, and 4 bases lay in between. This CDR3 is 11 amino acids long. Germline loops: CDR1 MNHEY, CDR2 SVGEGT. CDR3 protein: CASILANVLTF. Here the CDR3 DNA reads TGTGCCAGCATCTTGGCCAACGTCCTGACTTTC.

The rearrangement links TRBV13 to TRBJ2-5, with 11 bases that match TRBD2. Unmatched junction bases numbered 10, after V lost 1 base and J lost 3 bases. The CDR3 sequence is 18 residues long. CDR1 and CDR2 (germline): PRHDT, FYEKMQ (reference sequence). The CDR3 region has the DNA TGTGCCAGCAGCTTAGTGGCTAGCGGGGGGACCTGGGAAGAGACCCAGTACTTC. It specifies CASSLVASGGTWEETQYF.

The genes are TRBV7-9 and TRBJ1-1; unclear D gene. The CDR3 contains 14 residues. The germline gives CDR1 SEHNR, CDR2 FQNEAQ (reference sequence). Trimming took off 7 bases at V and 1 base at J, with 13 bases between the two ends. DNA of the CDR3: TGTGCCAGCAAACTTGCCAGCGGGAACACTGAAGCTTTCTTT. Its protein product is CASKLASGNTEAFF.

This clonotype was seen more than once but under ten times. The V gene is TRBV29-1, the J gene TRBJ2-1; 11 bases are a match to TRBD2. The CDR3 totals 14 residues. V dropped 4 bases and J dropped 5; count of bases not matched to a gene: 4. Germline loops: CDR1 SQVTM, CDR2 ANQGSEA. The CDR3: CSVGGLAENNEQFF. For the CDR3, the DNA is TGCAGCGTTGGGGGACTAGCGGAGAACAATGAGCAGTTCTTC.

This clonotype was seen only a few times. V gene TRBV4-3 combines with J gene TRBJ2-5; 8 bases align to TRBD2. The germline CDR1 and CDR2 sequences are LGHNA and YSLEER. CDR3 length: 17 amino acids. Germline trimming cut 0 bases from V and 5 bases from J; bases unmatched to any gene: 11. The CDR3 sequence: CASSQDGGAGAGETQYF. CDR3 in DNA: TGCGCCAGCAGCCAAGATGGAGGAGCGGGGGCGGGCGAGACCCAGTACTTC.

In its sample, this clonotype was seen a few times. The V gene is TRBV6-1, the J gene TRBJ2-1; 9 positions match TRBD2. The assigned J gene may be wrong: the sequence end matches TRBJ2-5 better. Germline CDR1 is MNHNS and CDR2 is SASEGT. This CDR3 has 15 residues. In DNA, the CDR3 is TGTGCCAGCGTGGCGACTAGCGGTAACCCGGGGACCCAGTACTTC. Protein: CASVATSGNPGTQYF.